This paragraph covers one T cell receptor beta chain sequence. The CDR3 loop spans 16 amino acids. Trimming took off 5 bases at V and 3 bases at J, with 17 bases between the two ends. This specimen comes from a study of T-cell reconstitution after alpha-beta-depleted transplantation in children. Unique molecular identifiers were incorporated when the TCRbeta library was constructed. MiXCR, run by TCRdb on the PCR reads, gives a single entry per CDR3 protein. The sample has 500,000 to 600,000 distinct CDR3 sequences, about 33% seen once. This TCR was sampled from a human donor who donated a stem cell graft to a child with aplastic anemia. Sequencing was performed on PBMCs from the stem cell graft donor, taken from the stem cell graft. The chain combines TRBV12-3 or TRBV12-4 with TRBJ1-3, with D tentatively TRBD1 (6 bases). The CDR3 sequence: CASSPPRGAFGNTIYF. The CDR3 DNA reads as TGTGCCAGCAGTCCACCCCGGGGGGCTTTTGGAAACACCATATATTTT.